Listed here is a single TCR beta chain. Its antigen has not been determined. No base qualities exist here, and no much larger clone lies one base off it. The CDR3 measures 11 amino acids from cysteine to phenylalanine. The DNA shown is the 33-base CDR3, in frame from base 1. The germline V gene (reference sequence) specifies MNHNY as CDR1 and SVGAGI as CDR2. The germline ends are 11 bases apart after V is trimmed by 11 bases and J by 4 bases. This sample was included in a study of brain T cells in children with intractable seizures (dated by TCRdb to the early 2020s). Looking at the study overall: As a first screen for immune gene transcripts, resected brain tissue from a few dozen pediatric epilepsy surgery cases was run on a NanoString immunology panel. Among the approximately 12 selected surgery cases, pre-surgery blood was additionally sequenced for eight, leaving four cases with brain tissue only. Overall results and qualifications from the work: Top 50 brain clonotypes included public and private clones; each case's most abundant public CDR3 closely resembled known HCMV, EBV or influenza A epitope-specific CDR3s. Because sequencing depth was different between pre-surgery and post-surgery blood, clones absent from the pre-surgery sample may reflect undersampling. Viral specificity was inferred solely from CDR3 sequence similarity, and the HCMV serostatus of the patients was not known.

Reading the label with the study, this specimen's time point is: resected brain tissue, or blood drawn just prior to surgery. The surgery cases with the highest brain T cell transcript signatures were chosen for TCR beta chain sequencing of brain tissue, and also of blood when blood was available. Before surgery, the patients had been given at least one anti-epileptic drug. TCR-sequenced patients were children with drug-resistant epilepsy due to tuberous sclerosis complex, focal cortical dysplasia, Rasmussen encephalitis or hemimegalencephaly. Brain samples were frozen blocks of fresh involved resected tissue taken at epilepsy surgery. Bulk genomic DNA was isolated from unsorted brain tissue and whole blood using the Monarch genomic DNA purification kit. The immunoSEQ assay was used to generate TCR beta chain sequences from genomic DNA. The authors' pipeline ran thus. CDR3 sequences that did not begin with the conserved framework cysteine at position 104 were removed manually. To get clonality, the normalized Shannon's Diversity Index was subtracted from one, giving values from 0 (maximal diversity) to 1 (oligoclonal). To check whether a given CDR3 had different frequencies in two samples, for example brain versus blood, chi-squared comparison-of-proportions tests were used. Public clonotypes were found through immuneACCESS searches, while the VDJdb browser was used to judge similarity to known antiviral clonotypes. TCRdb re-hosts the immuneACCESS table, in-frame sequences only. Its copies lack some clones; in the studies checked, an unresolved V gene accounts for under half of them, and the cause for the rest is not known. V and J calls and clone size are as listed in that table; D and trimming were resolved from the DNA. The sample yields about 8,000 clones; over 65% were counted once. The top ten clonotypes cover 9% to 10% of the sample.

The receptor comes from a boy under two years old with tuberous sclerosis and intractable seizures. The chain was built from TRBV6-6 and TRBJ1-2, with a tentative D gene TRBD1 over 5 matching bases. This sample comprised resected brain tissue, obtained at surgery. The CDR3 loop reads CACRGAYGYTF. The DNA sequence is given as TGTGCCTGCCGAGGGGCCTATGGCTACACCTTC.